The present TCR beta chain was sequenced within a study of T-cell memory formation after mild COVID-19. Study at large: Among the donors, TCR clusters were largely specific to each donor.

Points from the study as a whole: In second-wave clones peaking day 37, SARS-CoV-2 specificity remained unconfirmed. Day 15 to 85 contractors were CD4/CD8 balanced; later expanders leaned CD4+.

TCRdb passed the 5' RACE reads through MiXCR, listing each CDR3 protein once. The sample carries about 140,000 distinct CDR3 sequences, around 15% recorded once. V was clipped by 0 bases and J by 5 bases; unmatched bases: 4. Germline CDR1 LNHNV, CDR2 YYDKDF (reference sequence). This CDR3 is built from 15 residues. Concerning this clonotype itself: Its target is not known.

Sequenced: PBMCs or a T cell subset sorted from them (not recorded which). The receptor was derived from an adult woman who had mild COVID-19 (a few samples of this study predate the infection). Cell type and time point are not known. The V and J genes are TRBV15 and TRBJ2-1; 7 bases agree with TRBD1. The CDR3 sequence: CATSRDRGIDNEQFF. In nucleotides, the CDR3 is TGTGCCACCAGCAGAGACAGGGGGATCGACAATGAGCAGTTCTTC.